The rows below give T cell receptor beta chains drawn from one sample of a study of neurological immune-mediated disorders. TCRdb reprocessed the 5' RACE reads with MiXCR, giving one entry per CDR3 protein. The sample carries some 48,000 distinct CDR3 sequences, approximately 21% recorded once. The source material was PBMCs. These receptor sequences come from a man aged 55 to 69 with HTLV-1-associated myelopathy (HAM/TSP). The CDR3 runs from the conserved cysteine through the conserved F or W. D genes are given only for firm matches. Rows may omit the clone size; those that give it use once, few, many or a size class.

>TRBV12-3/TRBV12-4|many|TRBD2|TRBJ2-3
CASSSRTRGGDTQYF
TGTGCCAGCAGTTCCCGTACTCGCGGGGGAGATACGCAGTATTTT
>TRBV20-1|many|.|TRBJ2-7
CSAGLPEEQYF
TGCAGTGCCGGACTCCCGGAAGAGCAGTACTTC
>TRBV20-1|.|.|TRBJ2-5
CSGTGGVETQYF
TGCAGTGGTACTGGGGGAGTAGAGACCCAGTACTTC
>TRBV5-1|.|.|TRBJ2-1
CASSLSSSSYNEQFF
TGCGCCAGCAGCTTGAGTTCGAGCTCCTACAATGAGCAGTTCTTC
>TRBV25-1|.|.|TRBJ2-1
CASSLDPRGNNEQFF
TGTGCCAGCAGTTTGGACCCAAGAGGGAACAATGAGCAGTTCTTC
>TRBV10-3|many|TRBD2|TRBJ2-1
CAIRESGANEQFF
TGTGCCATTCGGGAAAGCGGGGCCAATGAGCAGTTCTTC
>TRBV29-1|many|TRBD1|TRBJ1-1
CSVPGGGTEAFF
TGCAGCGTTCCAGGGGGCGGCACTGAAGCTTTCTTT
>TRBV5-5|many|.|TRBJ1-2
CASSLWTAGYTF
TGTGCCAGCAGCTTGTGGACCGCTGGCTACACCTTC
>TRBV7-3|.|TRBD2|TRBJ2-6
CASSARGGGTKVLTF
TGTGCCAGCAGCGCCCGGGGGGGTGGGACCAAAGTCCTGACTTTC
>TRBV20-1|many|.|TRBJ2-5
CSARDETQYF
TGCAGTGCTAGGGACGAGACCCAGTACTTC
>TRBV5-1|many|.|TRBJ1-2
CASSLQMDYGYTF
TGCGCCAGCAGCCTACAAATGGACTATGGCTACACCTTC
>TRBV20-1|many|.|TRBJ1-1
CSAPPRGRRFNTEAFF
TGCAGTGCTCCCCCGAGGGGACGGAGATTTAACACTGAAGCTTTCTTT
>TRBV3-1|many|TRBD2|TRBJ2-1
CASSPFGRGLDNEQFF
TGTGCCAGCAGCCCATTCGGACGCGGACTAGACAATGAGCAGTTCTTC
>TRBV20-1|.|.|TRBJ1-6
CSARGAYREFNSPLHF
TGCAGTGCTAGAGGGGCCTACAGGGAATTTAATTCACCCCTCCACTTT
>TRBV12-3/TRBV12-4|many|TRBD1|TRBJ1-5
CASSFSGDRSNQPQHF
TGTGCCAGCAGTTTTTCGGGGGACAGAAGCAATCAGCCCCAGCATTTT
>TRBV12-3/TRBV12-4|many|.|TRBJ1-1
CASTLVRPARNTEAFF
TGTGCCAGCACCCTAGTCAGACCGGCGCGGAACACTGAAGCTTTCTTT
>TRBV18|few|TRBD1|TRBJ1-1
CASSPSPRGGTEAFF
TGTGCCAGCTCACCTTCGCCCAGGGGGGGGACTGAAGCTTTCTTT
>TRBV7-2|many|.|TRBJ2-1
CASSLLGVTNEQFF
TGTGCCAGCAGCTTACTGGGAGTAACAAATGAGCAGTTCTTC
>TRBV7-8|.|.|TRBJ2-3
CASSLNGFTDTQYF
TGTGCCAGCAGCTTAAACGGATTCACAGATACGCAGTATTTT
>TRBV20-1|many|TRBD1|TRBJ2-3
CSAPGQVTDTQYF
TGCAGTGCCCCGGGACAGGTCACAGATACGCAGTATTTT
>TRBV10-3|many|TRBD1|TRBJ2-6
CAISEIGDSRSGANVLTF
TGTGCCATCAGTGAAATTGGGGACAGCCGCTCTGGGGCCAACGTCCTGACTTTC
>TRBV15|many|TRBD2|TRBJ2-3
CASPGLTSGSTDTQYF
TGTGCCAGCCCCGGTTTAACTAGCGGGAGTACAGATACGCAGTATTTT
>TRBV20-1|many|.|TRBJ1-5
CSARYSNQPQHF
TGCAGTGCTAGATATAGCAATCAGCCCCAGCATTTT
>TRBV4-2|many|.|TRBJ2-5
CASSPLLDRAEGETQYF
TGTGCCAGCAGCCCCCTTCTTGACCGGGCCGAAGGAGAGACCCAGTACTTC
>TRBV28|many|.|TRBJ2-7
CASSGPRGSSIYEQYF
TGTGCCAGCAGCGGGCCCAGGGGCTCCAGCATCTACGAGCAGTACTTC
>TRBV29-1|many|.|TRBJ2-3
CSVESGVGTDTQYF
TGCAGCGTTGAATCGGGGGTTGGCACAGATACGCAGTATTTT
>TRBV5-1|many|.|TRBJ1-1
CASSRPGTNTEAFF
TGCGCCAGCAGCCGACCGGGTACGAACACTGAAGCTTTCTTT
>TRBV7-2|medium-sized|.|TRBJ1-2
CASSLAAFGGYTF
TGTGCCAGCAGCTTAGCGGCCTTTGGTGGCTACACCTTC
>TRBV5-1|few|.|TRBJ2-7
CASSQTPYGDYEQYF
TGCGCCAGCAGCCAAACCCCTTACGGCGACTACGAGCAGTACTTC
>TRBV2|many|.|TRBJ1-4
CASGRGSNEKLFF
TGTGCCAGCGGGAGGGGGTCTAATGAAAAACTGTTTTTT
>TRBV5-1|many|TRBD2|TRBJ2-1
CASSLAATSGAYNEQFF
TGCGCCAGCAGCTTGGCAGCAACTAGCGGAGCTTACAATGAGCAGTTCTTC
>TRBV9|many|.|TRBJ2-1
CASSVGGSYNEQFF
TGTGCCAGCAGCGTAGGTGGATCCTACAATGAGCAGTTCTTC
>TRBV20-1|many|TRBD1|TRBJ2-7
CSAAQGYEQYF
TGCAGTGCTGCACAGGGGTACGAGCAGTACTTC
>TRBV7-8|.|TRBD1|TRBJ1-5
CASSSGQAGHQHF
TGTGCCAGCAGCTCCGGACAGGCGGGGCACCAGCATTTT
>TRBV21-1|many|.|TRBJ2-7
CASSAKLRVGSSYEQYF
TGTGCCAGCAGCGCAAAGTTAAGGGTCGGAAGCTCCTACGAGCAGTACTTC
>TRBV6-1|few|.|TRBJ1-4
CASSERSYRVDEKLFF
TGTGCCAGCAGTGAAAGGTCTTACCGGGTGGATGAAAAACTGTTTTTT
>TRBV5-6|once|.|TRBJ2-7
CASSSGTHSRGSYEQYF
TGTGCCAGCAGCTCCGGGACACACTCTCGGGGAAGCTACGAGCAGTACTTC
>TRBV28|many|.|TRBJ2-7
CASSLPGAGFHEQYF
TGTGCCAGCAGTCTTCCGGGTGCTGGGTTCCACGAGCAGTACTTC
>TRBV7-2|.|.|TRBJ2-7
CASSLQSYSREQYF
TGTGCCAGCAGCTTACAGTCCTACTCTCGGGAGCAGTACTTC
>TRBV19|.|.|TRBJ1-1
CASSGYGGKKTEAFF
TGTGCCAGTAGTGGGTACGGGGGTAAGAAGACTGAAGCTTTCTTT
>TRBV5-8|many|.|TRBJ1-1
CASPSIEPGTERKNTEAFF
TGTGCCAGTCCATCGATTGAACCGGGCACCGAAAGAAAGAACACTGAAGCTTTCTTT
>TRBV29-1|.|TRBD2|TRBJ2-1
CSVHLAGVDYEQFF
TGCAGCGTTCATCTAGCGGGAGTTGACTATGAGCAGTTCTTC
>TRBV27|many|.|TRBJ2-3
CASRRTSGTATQYF
TGTGCCAGCAGACGTACTAGTGGCACTGCTACGCAGTATTTT
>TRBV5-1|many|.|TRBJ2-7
CASSPVIGVYEQYF
TGCGCCAGCAGCCCCGTTATCGGAGTCTACGAGCAGTACTTC
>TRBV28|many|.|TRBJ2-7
CASSLGGGEEQYF
TGTGCCAGCAGTTTAGGGGGCGGGGAGGAGCAGTACTTC
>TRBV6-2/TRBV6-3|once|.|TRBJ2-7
CVSSYSRDEPTYEQYF
TGTGTCAGCAGTTACTCTCGGGACGAACCGACCTACGAGCAGTACTTC
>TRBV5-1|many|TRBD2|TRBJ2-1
CASSPHSGSSYNEQFF
TGCGCCAGCAGCCCACATAGCGGGAGCTCCTACAATGAGCAGTTCTTC
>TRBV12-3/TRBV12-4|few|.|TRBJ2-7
CASSFEATYEQYF
TGTGCCAGCAGTTTTGAAGCTACCTACGAGCAGTACTTC
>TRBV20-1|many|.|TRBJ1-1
CRMRGDTEAFF
TGCAGAATGCGGGGGGACACTGAAGCTTTCTTT
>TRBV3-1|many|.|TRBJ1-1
CASSRGNTEAFF
TGTGCCAGCAGCCGGGGGAACACTGAAGCTTTCTTT
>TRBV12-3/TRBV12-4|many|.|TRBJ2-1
CASTHGLAGSYNEQFF
TGTGCCAGCACCCATGGGCTAGCCGGCTCCTACAATGAGCAGTTCTTC
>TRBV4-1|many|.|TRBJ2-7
CASSQDSGAGGDYEQYF
TGCGCCAGCAGCCAAGATAGTGGAGCAGGCGGGGATTACGAGCAGTACTTC